The 25 T cell receptor beta chains presented below share a single source sample, sequenced in a study of vaccination and CD4 T cells after COVID-19. Cultured CD4+ T cell DNA was sequenced using the Oncomine TCR Beta short-read assay. TCRdb itself ran the PCR reads through MiXCR, one entry per CDR3 protein. The sample holds some 15,000 distinct CDR3 sequences, roughly 36% seen once. Treatment: 10-day PBMC culture with coronavirus spike peptide pools or control peptides (ViraFEST assay). Antigens of these TCRs are unknown. This sample comprised CD4+ T cells from blood, cultured in vitro, obtained before SARS-CoV-2 vaccination. The receptors here all came from a human donor who received a COVID-19 vaccine.

V is TRBV6-1 and J is TRBJ2-5; 11 bases are a match to TRBD1. The CDR3 sequence is 16 residues long. Trimming removed 5 bases from V and 5 bases from J; junction bases left unmatched: 10. In germline, CDR1 is MNHNS, CDR2 SASEGT. CDR3 sequence (DNA): TGTGCCAGCAGTATCAGCGGGACAGGGGGTCGGGAGACCCAGTACTTC. It yields the protein CASSISGTGGRETQYF.

V usage is TRBV19 and J usage is TRBJ1-2; 7 bases are a match to TRBD1. The trim removed 9 bases at V and 4 bases at J, leaving 8 bases unmatched. CDR3 length: 13 amino acids. Germline CDR1 is LNHDA and CDR2 is SQIVND (reference sequence). The CDR3, as DNA: TGTGCCAGCACAAGGGGGCGCCGCTATGGCTACACCTTC. Encoded protein: CASTRGRRYGYTF. Filled out from reference TRBV19 and TRBJ1-2, the complete variable domain reads DGGITQSPKYLFRKEGQNVTLSCEQNLNHDAMYWYRQDPGQGLRLIYYSQIVNDFQKGDIAEGYSVSREKKESFPLTVTSAQKNPTAFYLCASTRGRRYGYTFGSGTRLTVV.

This clonotype showed up just a few times. The rearrangement uses TRBV7-2 and TRBJ2-4, with a weak D call TRBD1 (5 bases). V lost 2 bases and J 3 bases, leaving 14 bases between the germline ends. Germline V CDR1 and CDR2: SGHTA, FQGNSA. The CDR3 totals 16 residues. The CDR3 region is CASSLSGTQGKNIQYF. The CDR3 DNA is TGTGCCAGCAGCTTATCGGGCACCCAGGGCAAAAACATTCAGTACTTC.

This clonotype was picked up a small number of times. The chain combines TRBV6-5 with TRBJ1-6, with a possible D match to TRBD1 (6 bases). The germline gives CDR1 MNHEY, CDR2 SVGAGI. Trimming removed 0 bases at V and 6 bases at J, with 12 bases between. This CDR3 has 16 amino acids. CDR3 coding DNA: TGTGCCAGCAGTTACTCGTGGGGGCCTGCTAATTCACCCCTCCACTTT. This codes for CASSYSWGPANSPLHF.

This clonotype counts as large. The V gene is TRBV21-1, the J gene TRBJ2-7; no DNA check was done on the table's D call, TRBD1. TRBV21-1 is a listed pseudogene. This CDR3 has 11 amino acids. CDR3 residues: CASTAGYEQYF. The CDR3 DNA reads as TGTGCCAGCACGGCAGGGTACGAGCAGTACTTC.

V gene TRBV15 combines with J gene TRBJ2-6; D remains unclear. Trimming left V 3 bases short and J 0 bases short, with 6 bases between. In germline, CDR1 is LNHNV, CDR2 YYDKDF (reference sequence). The CDR3 is 15 amino acids. The CDR3 region is CATSRVFSGANVLTF. In DNA, the CDR3 is TGTGCCACCAGCAGGGTGTTCTCTGGGGCCAACGTCCTGACTTTC.

This clonotype occurred a few times. The chain couples TRBV4-1 to TRBJ1-2, with a weak D call TRBD1 (6 bases). The CDR3 is 15 amino acids. The V gene's germline CDR1 is MGHRA and CDR2 YSYEKL. The germline V and J ends were trimmed by 2 bases and 4 bases, with 14 bases remaining between them. CDR3 nucleotides: TGCGCCAGCAGCCAACTGATAGACAGGCCCTATGGCTACACCTTC. Its translation is CASSQLIDRPYGYTF.

This rearrangement joins TRBV5-1 to TRBJ2-1, with 9 bases lining up with TRBD2. CDR1 SGHRS and CDR2 YFSETQ come from the germline V gene. This CDR3 contains 16 residues. V was pared by 0 bases and J by 4 bases, with 5 bases of the junction left unmatched. Written as DNA, the CDR3 is TGCGCCAGCAGCTTGGACGTAGCGGGGGATTACAATGAGCAGTTCTTC. Encoded protein: CASSLDVAGDYNEQFF. The variable domain in full, with the rest retrieved from reference TRBV5-1 and TRBJ2-1, is KAGVTQTPRYLIKTRGQQVTLSCSPISGHRSVSWYQQTPGQGLQFLFEYFSETQRNKGNFPGRFSGRQFSNSRSEMNVSTLELGDSALYLCASSLDVAGDYNEQFFGPGTRLTVL.

This clonotype has more than one count but fewer than ten. The chain links TRBV6-1 to TRBJ1-3; TRBD1 agrees at 10 bases. Germline CDR1 and CDR2: MNHNS and SASEGT. This CDR3 contains 15 residues. Trimming removed 8 bases from V and 0 bases from J; junction bases left unmatched: 4. The CDR3 region has the DNA TGTGCCAGCCGGACAGGGGGGGACTCTGGAAACACCATATATTTT. Translating gives CASRTGGDSGNTIYF.

The genes are TRBV7-3 and TRBJ2-6; 7 nucleotides line up with TRBD1. CDR1 is SGHTA, CDR2 FQGTGA, per germline. This CDR3 has 16 amino acids. V shed 3 bases and J 0 bases; nucleotides not matched to a gene: 2. The CDR3 bases are TGTGCCAGCAGCTTGACAGGGACCTCTGGGGCCAACGTCCTGACTTTC. This encodes CASSLTGTSGANVLTF.

The chain joins TRBV12-3 or TRBV12-4 to TRBJ1-1; 8 bases are shared with TRBD1. There are 17 residues in the CDR3. The V gene end was trimmed by 6 bases and the J gene end by 1 base; junction bases not matched to a gene: 13. The CDR3 reads CASRTSLAGTGNTEAFF. The CDR3, as DNA: TGTGCCAGCAGGACCAGCCTCGCGGGGACAGGGAACACTGAAGCTTTCTTT.

The table lists this clonotype with a few counts. This sequence joins TRBV20-1 and TRBJ1-2; 7 bases match TRBD1. Germline V gives CDR1 DFQATT, CDR2 SNEGSKA (reference sequence). V was clipped by 1 base and J by 4 bases; unmatched bases: 6. This CDR3 is built from 14 residues. The CDR3 spells CSARGQGYGYGYTF. The CDR3 DNA reads as TGCAGTGCTAGAGGACAGGGTTATGGCTATGGCTACACCTTC.

This chain joins TRBV12-3 or TRBV12-4 and TRBJ2-1; tentative D call: TRBD2 (6 bases). The CDR3 loop spans 14 amino acids. V lost 6 bases to trimming and J lost 5 bases, with 14 bases between them. The CDR3 loop is CASSRRGFDNEQFF. CDR3 nucleotide sequence: TGTGCCAGCAGCCGACGGGGGTTCGACAATGAGCAGTTCTTC.

The chain is built from TRBV19 and TRBJ2-3, with 14 bases identical to TRBD2. V trimming: 4 bases; J trimming: 7 bases; junction bases outside the gene matches: 10. The CDR3 is 17 amino acids. CDR1 is LNHDA and CDR2 is SQIVND in the germline V gene (reference sequence). In DNA form, the CDR3 reads TGTGCCAGTAGTACCCTGCGACTAGCGGGGGGGCCCAATACGCAGTATTTT. The encoded protein is CASSTLRLAGGPNTQYF.

The genes are TRBV19 and TRBJ2-5; 7 nucleotides match TRBD1. The CDR3 is 13 amino acids. Germline-derived CDR1 and CDR2 are LNHDA and SQIVND (reference sequence). V lost 4 bases and J lost 5; bases outside the gene matches: 4. Here the CDR3 DNA reads TGTGCCAGTAGTAGCGGCAGGGGGGAGACCCAGTACTTC. Its protein is CASSSGRGETQYF.

Concerning this clonotype itself: This CDR3 fails to terminate in the conserved phenylalanine or tryptophan, so it likely reflects a read error. The chain has TRBV19 and TRBJ1-6; 10 bases map to TRBD1. CDR1 and CDR2 from the germline V gene are LNHDA and SQIVND (reference sequence). With 5 bases clipped from V and 8 bases from J, the junction kept 6 bases outside the gene matches. The CDR3 runs 15 residues. CDR3 sequence reads: CASSRTGGKDSPLHS. The CDR3 DNA reads TGTGCCAGTAGTCGGACAGGGGGTAAGGATTCACCCCTCCACTCT.

Regarding this clonotype: The missing conserved phenylalanine or tryptophan at the end of this CDR3 makes a read error likely. The chain has TRBV30 and TRBJ1-2; D may be TRBD1 (5 bases). V was shortened by 0 bases and J by 7 bases, with 9 bases between the two germline ends. The CDR3 runs 12 residues. The germline V gene encodes CDR1 GTSNPN and CDR2 SVGIG (reference sequence). The CDR3 nucleotides are TGTGCCTGGAGTGTACAGGCGCGTGGCTACACCTCC. Translating gives CAWSVQARGYTS.

The rearrangement uses TRBV7-3 and TRBJ2-3; either TRBD1 or TRBD2 may supply D (5 bases each). V lost 8 bases and J 0 bases, leaving 9 bases between the germline ends. The CDR3 is made up of 13 amino acids. The germline V gene has CDR1 SGHTA and CDR2 FQGTGA. The CDR3 protein is CASGTTSTDTQYF. The CDR3 nucleotides read TGTGCCAGCGGGACGACTAGCACAGATACGCAGTATTTT.

This clonotype was seen more than once but under ten times. The chain links TRBV5-6 to TRBJ2-3, with 7 nucleotides matching TRBD2. V trimming: 1 base; J trimming: 6 bases; junction bases outside the gene matches: 2. The germline V gene has CDR1 SGHDT and CDR2 YYEEEE. The CDR3 covers 13 residues. In DNA, the CDR3 is TGTGCCAGCAGCTTGTGGGGGGGGGATACGCAGTATTTT. Residues: CASSLWGGDTQYF.

This clonotype was seen only a few times. The DNA of the CDR3 is TGTGCCAGTACTAAAGTGAACACTGAAGCTTTCTTT. It codes for CASTKVNTEAFF. The V gene is TRBV19, the J gene TRBJ1-1; D unclear. Germline V gene data show CDR1 as LNHDA and CDR2 as SQIVND (reference sequence). This CDR3 region has 12 residues. Trimming shortened V by 7 bases and J by 0 bases, and 6 bases separated the two germline ends.

V is TRBV20-1 and J is TRBJ2-3; D remains ambiguous. Germline loops: CDR1 DFQATT, CDR2 SNEGSKA (reference sequence). The germline V and J ends were trimmed by 8 bases and 4 bases, with 13 bases remaining between them. The CDR3 runs to 12 residues. The CDR3 loop is CSPRHVPDTQYF. CDR3 DNA sequence: TGCAGTCCCCGGCATGTCCCAGATACGCAGTATTTT.

This clonotype turned up a few times. The V gene is TRBV19, the J gene TRBJ1-1, with 8 bases identical to TRBD1. V lost 4 bases and J lost 0; bases outside the gene matches: 7. The germline V gene has CDR1 LNHDA and CDR2 SQIVND (reference sequence). There are 16 residues in the CDR3. The CDR3 coding sequence is TGTGCCAGTAGTACTCAGGGGGCAGGGATGAACACTGAAGCTTTCTTT. This sequence encodes CASSTQGAGMNTEAFF.

The chain links TRBV19 to TRBJ1-6; 9 bases map to TRBD1. V trimming: 5 bases; J trimming: 11 bases; junction bases outside the gene matches: 7. The CDR3 contains 14 residues. The germline CDR1 and CDR2 sequences are LNHDA and SQIVND (reference sequence). CDR3 nucleotide sequence: TGTGCCAGTAGTGGGGGACAGGGTCGGACACCCCTCCACTTT. Its translation: CASSGGQGRTPLHF.

The chain carries TRBV29-1 and TRBJ1-2, with unresolved D. The V gene lost 6 bases and the J gene lost 8 bases, with 16 bases spanning the gap. There are 12 residues in the CDR3. Germline lookup yields CDR1 SQVTM and CDR2 ANQGSEA. The CDR3 coding sequence is TGCAGCGTATCGGGGTACTTGGAGGGCTACACCTTC. Translated: CSVSGYLEGYTF.

This clonotype was seen a few times. This chain joins TRBV6-1 and TRBJ1-2, with D possibly being TRBD1 (5 bases). In germline, CDR1 is MNHNS, CDR2 SASEGT. The CDR3 extends over 16 amino acids. With 3 bases removed from V and 0 bases from J, the gap between germline ends came to 14 bases. CDR3 sequence (DNA): TGTGCCAGCAGTGATCTTTCAGGGTTCGCTAACTATGGCTACACCTTC. Translation: CASSDLSGFANYGYTF.